The clone carrying this T cell receptor beta chain appeared once. The entry originates in a study of blood T cell repertoires in COVID-19. Study at large: The United States, Italy and Spain were the sources of the acute and convalescent COVID-19 samples. T cells, B-cell-depleted T cells, or PBMCs provided the cDNA or gDNA that served as material.

As processed by the authors: It was from reference gene primer amplification that nucleated cell counts were estimated. Libraries were prepared by immunoSEQ multiplex PCR; TCRdb keeps only in-frame clonotypes and omits some of them. V and J calls and clone size are as listed in that table; D and trimming were resolved from the DNA. The sample shows some 520,000 clones, 89% of them seen only once. Seattle patients were enrolled during active infection and followed longitudinally. Trimming cost V 3 bases and J 7 bases; bases outside gene matches: 14. This CDR3 spans 17 amino acids. CDR1 MNHEY and CDR2 SMNVEV come from the germline V gene (reference sequence).

This clonotype was obtained from a man younger than 35 with COVID-19, enrolled during active disease. Specimen: peripheral blood. This chain joins TRBV27 and TRBJ2-7, with 11 bases that match TRBD2. The CDR3 loop is CASSLRDGVSGRGEQYF. The CDR3 region has the DNA TGTGCCAGCAGTTTGAGGGATGGGGTTAGCGGGAGGGGTGAGCAGTACTTC.